Listed here are 24 T cell receptor beta chains from one sample, sequenced in a study of cytomegalovirus exposure and HLA in healthy donors. The PCR contained 60 Vbeta and 13 Jbeta primers. Libraries were prepared by immunoSEQ multiplex PCR; TCRdb keeps only in-frame clonotypes and omits some of them. The repertoire consists of about 140,000 clones, with just over 65% occurring once and the leading ten covering under 7.5%. What was sequenced was PBMCs. The receptors here all came from a woman aged 55-69 years in good health and CMV-seronegative.

The rearrangement joins TRBV5-3 to TRBJ1-5, with D perhaps matching TRBD1 (6 bases). TRBV5-3 is treated as an ORF (open reading frame) with a function not yet certain. Trimming pared 3 bases from V and 0 bases from J, leaving 13 bases between. The CDR3 extends over 16 amino acids. In DNA form, the CDR3 reads TGTGCCAGAAGCTGCTGGGACACTTATAGCAATCAGCCCCAGCATTTT. The encoded protein is CARSCWDTYSNQPQHF.

The chain recombines TRBV6-4 with TRBJ1-1, with TRBD1 matching over 10 bases. This CDR3 contains 16 residues. With V trimmed by 5 bases and J by 6 bases, 12 bases remained unmatched. The germline CDR1 and CDR2 sequences are MRHNA and SNTAGT. The DNA for the CDR3 is TGTGCCAGCAGTCGAGACCCGGGACAGGGGAAGGCTGAAGCTTTCTTT. Protein: CASSRDPGQGKAEAFF.

This chain joins TRBV5-4 and TRBJ2-2; tentatively, D is TRBD1 (5 bases). Trimming took 2 bases from V and 8 from J, leaving 13 bases between them. Germline values: CDR1 SGHNT, CDR2 YYREEE (reference sequence). The CDR3 loop spans 14 amino acids. The CDR3 spells CASSLTGVTGELFF. The CDR3 DNA follows: TGTGCCAGCAGCTTAACAGGCGTCACTGGGGAGCTGTTTTTT.

This clone was seen a handful of times. The chain carries TRBV6-6 and TRBJ2-7; TRBD2 agrees at 11 bases. The CDR3 length is 14 residues. Trimming at V came to 5 bases and at J to 8 bases, leaving 8 bases not matched to a gene. Germline V lookup: CDR1 MNHNY, CDR2 SVGAGI (reference sequence). The CDR3 spells CASSEPGLAGQQYF. For the CDR3, the DNA is TGTGCCAGCAGTGAGCCAGGACTAGCGGGCCAGCAGTACTTC.

The chain carries TRBV7-9 and TRBJ1-1, with D uncertain. Trimming removed 1 base at V and 1 base at J, with 7 bases between. The CDR3 runs 14 residues. Looked up from germline, CDR1 is SEHNR and CDR2 is FQNEAQ (reference sequence). This chain's CDR3 is CASSLGRSNTEAFF. CDR3 DNA sequence: TGTGCCAGCAGCTTAGGCAGATCGAACACTGAAGCTTTCTTT.

Only a few counts were recorded for this clone. The chain links TRBV7-2 to TRBJ2-1; perhaps TRBD2 as D (6 bases). Germline V gives CDR1 SGHTA, CDR2 FQGNSA. The CDR3 totals 12 residues. V gave up 4 bases and J gave up 8 bases, with 9 bases separating them. The CDR3 protein is CASSSGTYEQFF. CDR3 DNA sequence: TGTGCCAGCAGCTCAGGGACTTATGAGCAGTTCTTC.

The V and J genes are TRBV11-3 and TRBJ2-2; D might be TRBD1 (6 bases). This CDR3 spans 13 amino acids. V was pared by 7 bases and J by 3 bases, with 9 bases between. Germline CDR1 is SGHNT and CDR2 is YENEEA. CDR3: CASTQGDTGELFF. In DNA, the CDR3 is TGTGCCAGCACACAGGGTGACACCGGGGAGCTGTTTTTT.

This clone was recorded a few times. The chain joins TRBV5-1 to TRBJ2-7, with 9 bases that match TRBD1. This CDR3 is built from 14 residues. Germline V gene lookup returns CDR1 SGHRS and CDR2 YFSETQ. The V segment lost 0 bases and the J segment 5 bases; nucleotides outside the gene matches: 3. This chain's CDR3 is CASSLEGQGDEQYF. CDR3 DNA: TGCGCCAGCAGCTTGGAGGGACAGGGTGACGAGCAGTACTTC.

This clone was picked up a small number of times. The V and J genes are TRBV19 and TRBJ2-7; D perhaps matches TRBD1 (8 bases). CDR3 length: 15 residues. Trimming removed 5 bases at V and 0 bases at J, with 14 bases between. The germline CDR1 and CDR2 sequences are LNHDA and SQIVND (reference sequence). The CDR3 spells CASSDRGGSSYEQYF. The DNA of the CDR3 is TGTGCCAGTAGTGACAGGGGAGGGAGCTCCTACGAGCAGTACTTC.

The rearrangement joins TRBV28 to TRBJ2-1; D may be TRBD2 (7 bases). CDR3 length: 15 residues. Trimming cost V 6 bases and J 5 bases, with 17 bases left between them. The germline V gene has CDR1 MDHEN and CDR2 SYDVKM. This CDR3 is CASSPGGLADNEQFF. DNA for the CDR3: TGTGCCAGCAGCCCTGGGGGCCTAGCGGACAATGAGCAGTTCTTC.

With regard to this clone: Relative to the germline gene, one junction end is altered; a read error may explain this. The chain uses TRBV6-5 and TRBJ1-2; unclear D gene. The CDR3 length is 11 residues. The germline V gene encodes CDR1 MNHEY and CDR2 SVGAGI. The CDR3 bases are TGTGCCATCAGTTACCCGGGGGGCTACACCTTC. It is translated as CAISYPGGYTF.

The chain combines TRBV19 with TRBJ2-5; D is ambiguous. The CDR3 has 13 residues. Trimming removed 4 bases from V and 1 base from J, with 7 bases in between. Germline CDR1 is LNHDA and CDR2 is SQIVND (reference sequence). CDR3 amino acids: CASSNSLQETQYF. The CDR3 DNA is TGTGCCAGTAGTAACAGCCTCCAAGAGACCCAGTACTTC.

In the case of this clone: The same CDR3 is also encoded by other DNA sequences in this sample. The chain has TRBV6-1 and TRBJ1-1; tentative D call: TRBD1 (5 bases). CDR3 length: 13 residues. CDR1 is MNHNS, CDR2 SASEGT, per germline. Deletions cut 8 bases from V and 5 bases from J, with 15 bases between. The CDR3 DNA reads as TGTGCCAGCTCCCAGGGACTCGGGACTGAAGCTTTCTTT. This translates into CASSQGLGTEAFF.

In its sample, this clone was seen once. The rearrangement joins TRBV7-9 to TRBJ2-5; maybe TRBD2 (7 bases). Trimming pared 5 bases from V and 4 bases from J, leaving 20 bases between. The CDR3 is 16 residues long. The germline V gene has CDR1 SEHNR and CDR2 FQNEAQ (reference sequence). CDR3: CASSGVGGPRGETQYF. Written as DNA, the CDR3 is TGTGCCAGCAGCGGTGTCGGGGGGCCTAGGGGAGAGACCCAGTACTTC.

The sample holds one count of this clone. Other DNA sequences from this sample encode an identical CDR3 as well. V gene TRBV7-2 combines with J gene TRBJ1-1; perhaps TRBD1 as D (5 bases). The germline V gene encodes CDR1 SGHTA and CDR2 FQGNSA. Between the trimmed V and J ends, which lost 6 bases and 4 bases, there was a span of 12 bases. The CDR3 is 13 amino acids. CDR3 sequence reads: CASRTGPSTEAFF. CDR3 nucleotides: TGTGCCAGCAGAACAGGTCCGAGCACTGAAGCTTTCTTT.

The V and J genes are TRBV19 and TRBJ2-5, with 13 bases lining up with TRBD2. J gave up 6 bases and V 6 bases, and 7 bases lay outside the gene matches. From germline, CDR1 is LNHDA and CDR2 SQIVND (reference sequence). The length of the CDR3 is 15 residues. CDR3 region: CASRSRGLAGQTQYF. The CDR3 nucleotides are TGTGCCAGTAGGTCTCGGGGACTAGCGGGGCAGACCCAGTACTTC.

The CDR3 region is CASSQPGAVEQFF. DNA for the CDR3: TGTGCCAGCAGCCAACCAGGGGCGGTTGAGCAGTTCTTC. The gene calls are TRBV16 and TRBJ2-1, with D possibly matching TRBD1 (6 bases). V was trimmed by 2 bases and J by 9 bases, leaving 11 bases between them. In germline, CDR1 is KGHSY, CDR2 FQNENV. The CDR3 is made up of 13 amino acids.

The V gene is TRBV4-3, the J gene TRBJ2-5; possibly TRBD2 for D (6 bases). The CDR3 totals 16 residues. The V gene lost 1 base and the J gene lost 2 bases, with 14 bases spanning the gap. CDR1 is LGHNA, CDR2 YSLEER, per germline. The CDR3 DNA follows: TGCGCCAGCAGCCAAGCCGGGAGCAGAAATCAAGAGACCCAGTACTTC. Translation gives CASSQAGSRNQETQYF.

The CDR3: CASSPGTGQPYEQYF. Here the CDR3 DNA reads TGTGCCAGTAGTCCCGGGACAGGGCAGCCCTACGAGCAGTACTTC. The chain uses TRBV19 and TRBJ2-7; 9 bases match TRBD1. Germline CDR1 is LNHDA and CDR2 is SQIVND (reference sequence). This CDR3 has 15 residues. With V trimmed by 5 bases and J by 2 bases, 7 bases remained unmatched.

The rearrangement links TRBV5-1 to TRBJ1-4; D is uncertain. Per the germline V gene, CDR1 is SGHRS and CDR2 is YFSETQ. The CDR3 has 17 amino acids. Trimming removed 4 bases from V and 8 bases from J, with 24 bases in between. In DNA form, the CDR3 reads TGCGCCAGCAGCCCAGGAGACCTGCTTCGGGGAAGAGAAAAACTGTTTTTT. It translates to CASSPGDLLRGREKLFF.

This clone occurred once. The chain joins TRBV5-6 to TRBJ2-1; 9 bases fit TRBD2. The CDR3 has 16 residues. V lost 0 bases and J lost 10; bases outside the gene matches: 11. Germline V gene data show CDR1 as SGHDT and CDR2 as YYEEEE. The CDR3 loop reads CASSLGPAGGSREQFF. The CDR3 DNA follows: TGTGCCAGCAGCTTGGGGCCGGCGGGGGGGTCAAGGGAGCAGTTCTTC. The variable domain in full, completed from reference TRBV5-6 and TRBJ2-1, reads DAGVTQSPTHLIKTRGQQVTLRCSPKSGHDTVSWYQQALGQGPQFIFQYYEEEERQRGNFPDRFSGHQFPNYSSELNVNALLLGDSALYLCASSLGPAGGSREQFFGPGTRLTVL.

This chain connects TRBV19 to TRBJ2-1, with 8 bases that match TRBD2. J lost 8 bases, V lost 2 bases, and 5 bases had no gene match. The CDR3 is 14 amino acids. CDR1 LNHDA and CDR2 SQIVND come from the germline V gene (reference sequence). The CDR3 reads CASSIQAGVHEQFF. CDR3 nucleotide sequence: TGTGCCAGTAGTATACAAGCGGGAGTCCATGAGCAGTTCTTC.

The chain couples TRBV27 to TRBJ2-1, with TRBD2 identical over 11 bases. The CDR3 sequence is 19 residues long. The V segment lost 5 bases and the J segment 3 bases; nucleotides outside the gene matches: 15. Germline V gives CDR1 MNHEY, CDR2 SMNVEV (reference sequence). CDR3 coding DNA: TGTGCCAGCAGTCGCGCCAGGGGGCCGGGACTAGCGGACTACAATGAGCAGTTCTTC. The encoded protein is CASSRARGPGLADYNEQFF.

This chain links TRBV19 with TRBJ2-1; 7 bases are a match to TRBD2. The germline CDR1 and CDR2 sequences are LNHDA and SQIVND (reference sequence). Trimming at V came to 5 bases and at J to 10 bases, leaving 11 bases not matched to a gene. This CDR3 region has 14 residues. The chain's CDR3 is CASSERGPGGEQFF. Here the CDR3 DNA reads TGTGCCAGTAGTGAGCGGGGCCCTGGGGGGGAGCAGTTCTTC.